This is a list of T cell receptor beta chains from one sample in a study of CD8 T cells in Susac syndrome. TCRdb re-derived calls from the immunoSEQ multiplex PCR reads in MiXCR, one entry per CDR3 protein. The sample has 120,000 to 150,000 distinct CDR3 sequences, approximately 94% seen once. The sequencing sample was made of CD4+ T cells from PBMCs. The source of these receptors is a human donor with Susac syndrome. Both conserved end residues are trimmed from each CDR3. Fields, in order: V gene, J gene, CDR3 protein.

v_gene: TRBV12-3/TRBV12-4; j_gene: TRBJ2-3; CDR3aa: ASTYTTSTDTQY
v_gene: TRBV18; j_gene: TRBJ1-2; CDR3aa: ASSPQAYGYT
v_gene: TRBV11-2; j_gene: TRBJ1-5; CDR3aa: ASSQDRVEPQH
v_gene: TRBV6-6; j_gene: TRBJ1-5; CDR3aa: ASSYRTGSSNQPQH
v_gene: TRBV7-9; j_gene: TRBJ1-1; CDR3aa: ASSFRLTGKTEAF
v_gene: TRBV2; j_gene: TRBJ1-5; CDR3aa: ASKRDSNQPQH
v_gene: TRBV25-1; j_gene: TRBJ2-7; CDR3aa: ASSGFYEQY
v_gene: TRBV15; j_gene: TRBJ2-3; CDR3aa: ATSREDLTDTQY
v_gene: TRBV6-5; j_gene: TRBJ2-6; CDR3aa: ASTSFGAELSGANVLT
v_gene: TRBV6-1; j_gene: TRBJ2-5; CDR3aa: ASRMGQTYQETQY
v_gene: TRBV12-3/TRBV12-4; j_gene: TRBJ2-4; CDR3aa: ASSFTLRGVKNIQY
v_gene: TRBV19; j_gene: TRBJ1-2; CDR3aa: ASSMASYGYT
v_gene: TRBV29-1; j_gene: TRBJ1-4; CDR3aa: SVLSDGKNEKLF
v_gene: TRBV9; j_gene: TRBJ2-1; CDR3aa: ASSVGWDSSYNEQF
v_gene: TRBV29-1; j_gene: TRBJ1-5; CDR3aa: SDLFTRGLNQPQH
v_gene: TRBV7-8; j_gene: TRBJ2-3; CDR3aa: ASRPEDWGRKGTDTQY
v_gene: TRBV23-1; j_gene: TRBJ2-7; CDR3aa: ASSRGTCGQLKTYEQY
v_gene: TRBV28; j_gene: TRBJ1-5; CDR3aa: ASSRTGSHQPQH
v_gene: TRBV18; j_gene: TRBJ1-6; CDR3aa: ASSPGTSDNSPLH
v_gene: TRBV25-1; j_gene: TRBJ2-1; CDR3aa: ASSGGNPGLAGDNEQF
v_gene: TRBV25-1; j_gene: TRBJ1-6; CDR3aa: ASMEGGSTPLH
v_gene: TRBV5-1; j_gene: TRBJ2-7; CDR3aa: ASSLASGLHEQY
v_gene: TRBV12-3/TRBV12-4; j_gene: TRBJ2-1; CDR3aa: ASRPTGTSKNEQF